This TCR beta chain originates from a study of T cell changes during pregnancy in multiple sclerosis. The length of the CDR3 is 14 residues. V gave up 6 bases and J gave up 4 bases; unmatched junction bases: 7. The germline gives CDR1 SQVTM, CDR2 ANQGSEA. Generated by immunoSEQ multiplex PCR, the TCRdb table keeps only in-frame clones and is missing some. Of 35,000 to 40,000 clones listed, around 90% are singletons. The chain employs TRBV29-1 and TRBJ2-3; the match to TRBD2 covers 10 bases. The sequence was obtained from a female donor with multiple sclerosis, enrolled in a pregnancy study. Here the sequenced sample was CD4+ T cells from peripheral blood mononuclear cells, taken before pregnancy. Written as DNA, the CDR3 is TGCAGCGTGGCAATAGCGGGAGGCGCAGATACGCAGTATTTT. Its translation is CSVAIAGGADTQYF.